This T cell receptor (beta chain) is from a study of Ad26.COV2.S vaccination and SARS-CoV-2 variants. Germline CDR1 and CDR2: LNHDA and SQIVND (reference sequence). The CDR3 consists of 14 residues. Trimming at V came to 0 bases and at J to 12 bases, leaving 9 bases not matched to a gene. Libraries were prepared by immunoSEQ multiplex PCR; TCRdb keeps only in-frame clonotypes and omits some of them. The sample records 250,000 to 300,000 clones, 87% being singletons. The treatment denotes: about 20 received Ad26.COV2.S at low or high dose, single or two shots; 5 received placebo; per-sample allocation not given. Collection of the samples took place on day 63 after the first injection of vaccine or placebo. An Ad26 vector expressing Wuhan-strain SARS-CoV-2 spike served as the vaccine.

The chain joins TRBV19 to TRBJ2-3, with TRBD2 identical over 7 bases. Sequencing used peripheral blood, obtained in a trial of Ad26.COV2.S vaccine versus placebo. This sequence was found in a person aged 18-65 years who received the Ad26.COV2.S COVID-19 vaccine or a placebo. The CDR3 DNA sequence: TGTGCCAGTAGTATAGATCCGACCGGGACTATACAGTATTTT. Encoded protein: CASSIDPTGTIQYF.